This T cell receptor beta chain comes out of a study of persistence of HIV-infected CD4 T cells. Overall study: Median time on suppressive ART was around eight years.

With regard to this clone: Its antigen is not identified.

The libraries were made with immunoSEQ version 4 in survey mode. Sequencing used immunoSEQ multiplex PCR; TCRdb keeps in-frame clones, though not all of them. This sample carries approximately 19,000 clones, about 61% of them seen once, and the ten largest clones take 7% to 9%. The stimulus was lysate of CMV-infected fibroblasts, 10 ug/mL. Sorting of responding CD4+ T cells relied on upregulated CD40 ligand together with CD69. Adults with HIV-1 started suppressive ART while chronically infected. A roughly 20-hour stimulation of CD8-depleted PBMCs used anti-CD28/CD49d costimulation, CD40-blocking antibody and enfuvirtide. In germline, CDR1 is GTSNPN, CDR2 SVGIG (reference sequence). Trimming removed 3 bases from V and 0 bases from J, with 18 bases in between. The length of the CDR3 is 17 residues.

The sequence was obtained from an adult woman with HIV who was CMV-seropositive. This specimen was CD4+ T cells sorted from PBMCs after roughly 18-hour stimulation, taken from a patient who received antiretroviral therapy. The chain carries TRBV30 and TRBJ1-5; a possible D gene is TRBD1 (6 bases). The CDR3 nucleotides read TGTGCCTGGAGCGAACACGGGGGGCTGCTTAGCAATCAGCCCCAGCATTTT. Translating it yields CAWSEHGGLLSNQPQHF. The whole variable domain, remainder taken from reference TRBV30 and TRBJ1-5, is SQTIHQWPATLVQPVGSPLSLECTVEGTSNPNLYWYRQAAGRGLQLLFYSVGIGQISSEVPQNLSASRPQDRQFILSSKKLLLSDSGFYLCAWSEHGGLLSNQPQHFGDGTRLSIL.